This TCR beta chain was identified in a study of Ad26.COV2.S vaccination and SARS-CoV-2 variants. Comments on this clone: The antigen is not known. An end of the junction does not agree with germline; a read error may underlie this.

TCRdb keeps only in-frame clones here, not all; method: immunoSEQ multiplex PCR. The data show 350,000 to 400,000 clones, with about 88% seen just once and around 1.9% held by the top ten. Germline CDR1 ENHRY, CDR2 SYGVKD. This CDR3 spans 15 amino acids. Findings and caveats of the study: CD8+ and CD4+ T cells specific for spike reportedly responded with substantial breadth after vaccination. Responses of T cells in total may have been underestimated by the TCR breadth and depth analyses.

Noted treatment: over 15 received Ad26.COV2.S at low or high dose, single or two shots; five or six received placebo; per-sample allocation not given. Following the first vaccine or placebo injection, samples were taken on day 63. Sequenced material: peripheral blood, taken in a trial of Ad26.COV2.S vaccine versus placebo. The chain links TRBV10-3 to TRBJ2-7; no clear D. The receptor's source is a person aged 18 to 59 who received the Ad26.COV2.S COVID-19 vaccine or a placebo. The CDR3 loop reads CAISDGMPRPYEQHF. The CDR3 region has the DNA TGTGCCATCAGCGATGGGATGCCCAGACCCTACGAGCAGCACTTC.